The T cell receptor (beta chain) under discussion was sequenced for a study of control samples from healthy donors and cancer patients. V trimming: 2 bases; J trimming: 2 bases; junction bases outside the gene matches: 6. The CDR3 has 15 residues. Germline V lookup: CDR1 MGHDK, CDR2 SYGVNS. This clone was counted only a few times. The method was immunoSEQ multiplex PCR; TCRdb's version includes in-frame clones alone and lacks a portion of them. The sample holds just under 150,000 clones, more than 90% seen once. The sequenced sample was blood. The chain is built from TRBV25-1 and TRBJ2-7, with TRBD1 matching 7 bases. The TCR comes from a man aged 25-40 years in good health. The CDR3 DNA reads TGTGCCAGCAGTGAAAGGGGACAGATAACCTACGAGCAGTACTTC. Encoded protein: CASSERGQITYEQYF.